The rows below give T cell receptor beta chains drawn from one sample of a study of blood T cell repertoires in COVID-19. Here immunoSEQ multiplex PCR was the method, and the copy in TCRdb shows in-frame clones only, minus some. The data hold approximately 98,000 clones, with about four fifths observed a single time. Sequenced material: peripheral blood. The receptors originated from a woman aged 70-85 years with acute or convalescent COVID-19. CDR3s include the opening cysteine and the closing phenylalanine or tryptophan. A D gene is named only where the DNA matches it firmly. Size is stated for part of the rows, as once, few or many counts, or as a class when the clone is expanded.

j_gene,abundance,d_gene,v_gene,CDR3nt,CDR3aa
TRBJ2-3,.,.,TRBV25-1,TGTGCCAGCAGTCCGATGAGGGACACAGATACGCAGTATTTT,CASSPMRDTDTQYF
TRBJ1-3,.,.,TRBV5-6,TGTGCCAGCAGCTTTCAGGGGTCAAGCTCTGGAAACACCATATATTTT,CASSFQGSSSGNTIYF
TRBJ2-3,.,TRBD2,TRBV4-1,TGCGCCAGCAGCCAAGATCCGTCGTTAGCGGGGGGAAGGGATACGCAGTATTTT,CASSQDPSLAGGRDTQYF
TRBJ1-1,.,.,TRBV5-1,TGCGCCAGCAGCTTGACTGTCCTCAGGGATGTGAACACTGAAGCTTTCTTT,CASSLTVLRDVNTEAFF
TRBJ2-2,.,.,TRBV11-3,TGTGCCAGCACCCAAGGGGGCGGGGAGCTGTTTTTT,CASTQGGGELFF
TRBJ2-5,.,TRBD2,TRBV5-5,TGTGCCAGCAGCTTGGGGAGGGAAGGACTAGCGGGGGGGCGTGAGACCCAGTACTTC,CASSLGREGLAGGRETQYF
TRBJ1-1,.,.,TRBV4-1,TGCGCCAGCAGCCATTATAAAGGACAGATCAACACTGAAGCTTTCTTT,CASSHYKGQINTEAFF
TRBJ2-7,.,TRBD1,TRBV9,TGTGCCAGCAGCGTAGACAGGGGCGAGCAGTACTTC,CASSVDRGEQYF
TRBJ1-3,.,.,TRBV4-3,TGCGCCAGCAGCCAAGATGGACAGTACCGTGAAACCATATATTTT,CASSQDGQYRETIYF
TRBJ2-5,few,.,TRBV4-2,TGTGCCAGCAGCCAGGGGCGGGAAGTAGAGACCCAGTACTTC,CASSQGREVETQYF
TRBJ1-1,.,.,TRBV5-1,TGCGCCAGCAGCGGAGGAGTGAACACTGAAGCTTTCTTT,CASSGGVNTEAFF
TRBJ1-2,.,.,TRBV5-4,TGTGCCAGCAGCCGCCAGGGTGACTATGGCTACACCTTC,CASSRQGDYGYTF
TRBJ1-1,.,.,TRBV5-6,TGTGCCAGCAGCTTGGCGCGCGGGGCCTGGAACACTGAAGCTTTCTTT,CASSLARGAWNTEAFF
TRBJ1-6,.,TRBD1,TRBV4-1,TGCGCCAGCAGCCAAGACCGGACAGGGGTGAGCTCCTATAATTCACCCCTCCACTTT,CASSQDRTGVSSYNSPLHF
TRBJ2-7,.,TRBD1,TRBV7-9,TGTGCCAGCAGCTTAGGGACAGGGGGCCCAAGCTCCTACGAGCAGTACTTC,CASSLGTGGPSSYEQYF
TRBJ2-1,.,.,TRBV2,TGTGCCAGCAGTCCTTTGACCCCCAACGGGTACAATGAGCAGTTCTTC,CASSPLTPNGYNEQFF
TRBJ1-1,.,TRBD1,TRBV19,TGTGCCAGTAGTATACGATCGGCACAGGGGCCGACTGAAGCTTTCTTT,CASSIRSAQGPTEAFF
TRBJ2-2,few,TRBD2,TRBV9,TGTGCCGAATTTGGGCCGCAGCGGGGCTACACCGGGGAGCTGTTTTTT,CAEFGPQRGYTGELFF
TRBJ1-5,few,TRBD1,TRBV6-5,TGTGCCAGCAGGCTTACAGGGGGGGATCAGCCCCAGCATTTT,CASRLTGGDQPQHF
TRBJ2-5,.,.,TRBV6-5,TGTGCCAGCAGCACAGGGCTGAGGGAGACCCAGTACTTC,CASSTGLRETQYF
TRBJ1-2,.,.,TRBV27,TGTGCCAGCAGTCCCCGACAGGCGGGAGGGGGGTATGGCTACACCTTC,CASSPRQAGGGYGYTF
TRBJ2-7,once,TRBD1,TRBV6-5,TGTGCCAGCAGTAACCGGGACAGGGTCGAGCAGTACTTC,CASSNRDRVEQYF
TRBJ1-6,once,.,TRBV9,TGTGCCAGCAGCGTAGGTCCAGGGGCCAGCTCCTATAATTCACCCCTCCACTTT,CASSVGPGASSYNSPLHF
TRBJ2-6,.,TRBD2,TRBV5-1,TGCGCCAGCAGCCCCGGGACTAGCGGGGGGGCAACCCAAACCGGGGCCAACGTCCTGACTTTC,CASSPGTSGGATQTGANVLTF
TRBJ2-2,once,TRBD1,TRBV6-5,TGTGCCAGCAGCCGTGACAGGGCGGGTCCCGGGGAGCTGTTTTTT,CASSRDRAGPGELFF
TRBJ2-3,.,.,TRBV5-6,TGTGCCAGCAGCGGGGGGACGTTAGATACGCAGTATTTT,CASSGGTLDTQYF
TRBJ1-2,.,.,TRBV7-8,TGTGCCAGCAGCTCACCGGGACTGAAGGATGGCTACACCTTC,CASSSPGLKDGYTF
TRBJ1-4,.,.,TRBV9,TGTGCCAGCAGCTCCTCCCGGGGTATGGGTGAAAAACTGTTTTTT,CASSSSRGMGEKLFF
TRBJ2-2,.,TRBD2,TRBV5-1,TGCGCCAGCAGCTCGGGACTAGTCGGCGGGGAGCTGTTTTTT,CASSSGLVGGELFF
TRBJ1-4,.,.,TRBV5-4,TGTGCCAGCAGCAGCAGGGCAGACTCAACTAATGAAAAACTGTTTTTT,CASSSRADSTNEKLFF
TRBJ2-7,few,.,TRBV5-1,TGCGCCAGCAGCTTACAGGATACCTACGAGCAGTACTTC,CASSLQDTYEQYF
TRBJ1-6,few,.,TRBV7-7,TGTGCCAGCAGCTTAGAAGGAGGGTATAATTCACCCCTCCACTTT,CASSLEGGYNSPLHF
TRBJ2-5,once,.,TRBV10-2,TGCGCCAGCAGTGAGTCTGTAGGACCGGGGGAGACCCAGTACTTC,CASSESVGPGETQYF
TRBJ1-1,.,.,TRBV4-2,TGTGCCAGCAGCCAAGATCGGAACACTGAAGCTTTCTTT,CASSQDRNTEAFF
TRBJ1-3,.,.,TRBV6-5,TGTGCCAGCAGGGACAGCTCTGGAAACACCATATATTTT,CASRDSSGNTIYF
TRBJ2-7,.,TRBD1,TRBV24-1,TGTGCCACCACCCATTATTGTGCACCCCCGGGACAGGCCGACTACGAGCAGTACTTC,CATTHYCAPPGQADYEQYF
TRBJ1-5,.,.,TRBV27,TGTGCCAGCAGTTTATCGGGGGGAACTCAGCCCCAGCATTTT,CASSLSGGTQPQHF
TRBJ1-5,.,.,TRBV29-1,TGCAGCGTTGGGGCCCAAGCATATCAGCCCCAGCATTTT,CSVGAQAYQPQHF
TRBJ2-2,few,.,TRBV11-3,TGTGCCAGCAGTTTCGCGGCAGGGTGGTCCACCGGGGAGCTGTTTTTT,CASSFAAGWSTGELFF
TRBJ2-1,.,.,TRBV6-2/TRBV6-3,TGTGCCAGCACCCCCCGGGGAGCCTACAATGAGCAGTTCTTC,CASTPRGAYNEQFF
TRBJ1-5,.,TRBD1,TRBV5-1,TGCGCCAGCAGCTCGGGACAGGGTGGCAATCAGCCCCAGCATTTT,CASSSGQGGNQPQHF
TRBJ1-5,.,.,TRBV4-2,TGTGCCAGTTCAGGGGAAAGCAATCAGCCCCAGCATTTT,CASSGESNQPQHF
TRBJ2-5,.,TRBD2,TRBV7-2,TGTGCCAGCAGCTTAGTTATTAGCGGGGGTGAGACCCAGTACTTC,CASSLVISGGETQYF
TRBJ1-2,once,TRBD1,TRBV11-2,TGTGCCAGCAGCCCGCGGGACAGGATCTATGGCTACACCTTC,CASSPRDRIYGYTF